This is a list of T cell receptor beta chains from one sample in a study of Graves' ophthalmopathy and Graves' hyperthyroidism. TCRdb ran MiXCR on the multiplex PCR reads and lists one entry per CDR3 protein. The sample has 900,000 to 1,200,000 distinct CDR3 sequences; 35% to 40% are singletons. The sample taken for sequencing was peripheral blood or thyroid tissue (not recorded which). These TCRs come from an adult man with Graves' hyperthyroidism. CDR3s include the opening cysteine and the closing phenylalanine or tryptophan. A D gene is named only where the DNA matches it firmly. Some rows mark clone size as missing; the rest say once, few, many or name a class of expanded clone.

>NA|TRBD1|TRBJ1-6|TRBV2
CASSGGTGNLPLHF
TGTGCCAGCAGTGGGGGGACAGGGAATTTACCCCTCCACTTT
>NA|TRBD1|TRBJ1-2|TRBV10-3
CAISYSTGGFGYTF
TGTGCCATCAGTTACTCTACAGGGGGCTTTGGCTACACCTTC
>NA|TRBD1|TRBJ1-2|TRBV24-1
CATSVRTGGYGYTF
TGTGCCACCAGTGTGAGGACAGGCGGCTATGGCTACACCTTC
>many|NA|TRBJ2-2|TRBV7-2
CASSSGRNTGELFF
TGTGCCAGCAGCTCCGGACGAAACACCGGGGAGCTGTTTTTT
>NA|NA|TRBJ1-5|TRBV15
CATSPRRGASGNQPQHF
TGTGCCACCAGCCCCCGGCGGGGGGCTTCGGGAAATCAGCCCCAGCATTTT
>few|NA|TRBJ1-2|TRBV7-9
CASSPQGGARGYTF
TGCGCCAGCAGCCCACAGGGAGGAGCACGTGGCTACACCTTC
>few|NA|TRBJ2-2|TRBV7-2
CASSPNRAAGTGELFF
TGTGCCAGCAGCCCAAACAGGGCCGCGGGCACCGGGGAGCTGTTTTTT
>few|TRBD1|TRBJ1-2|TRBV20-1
CSNPTTGSYGYTF
TGCAGCAACCCTACGACAGGGAGCTATGGCTACACCTTC
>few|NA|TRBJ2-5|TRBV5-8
CASSRGVKETQYF
TGTGCCAGCAGTCGCGGGGTAAAAGAGACCCAGTACTTC
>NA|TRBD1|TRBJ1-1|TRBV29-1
CSVVKQGALNTEAFF
TGCAGCGTTGTAAAACAGGGGGCGCTTAACACTGAAGCTTTCTTT
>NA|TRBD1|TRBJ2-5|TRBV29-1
CSVEFRQGQETQYF
TGCAGCGTTGAATTTCGACAGGGTCAAGAGACCCAGTACTTC
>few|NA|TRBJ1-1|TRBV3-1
CASSQGWGVVTEAFF
TGTGCCAGCAGCCAAGGCTGGGGTGTAGTCACTGAAGCTTTCTTT
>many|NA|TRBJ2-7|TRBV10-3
CAISNYGGIANEQYF
TGTGCCATCAGCAATTACGGAGGAATCGCGAACGAGCAGTACTTC
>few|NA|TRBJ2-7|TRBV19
CASRHRAYTTYEQYF
TGTGCCAGTAGGCACAGGGCATATACAACCTACGAGCAGTACTTC
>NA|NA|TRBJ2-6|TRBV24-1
CATSRQTGTSSGANVLTF
TGTGCCACCAGCCGTCAAACAGGGACGTCCTCCGGGGCCAACGTCCTGACTTTC
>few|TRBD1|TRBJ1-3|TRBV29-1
CSVATNRGAGNTIYF
TGCAGCGTTGCAACAAACAGGGGAGCGGGAAACACCATATATTTT
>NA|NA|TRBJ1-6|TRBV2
CASTETGTENSPLHF
TGTGCCAGCACTGAAACCGGGACGGAGAATTCACCCCTCCACTTT
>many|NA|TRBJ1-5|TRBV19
CASSIESSPNQPQHF
TGTGCCAGTAGTATTGAATCGTCCCCCAATCAGCCCCAGCATTTT
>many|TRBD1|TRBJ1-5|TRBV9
CASSESGGRRQPQHF
TGTGCCAGCAGCGAGTCAGGGGGGCGAAGACAGCCCCAGCATTTT
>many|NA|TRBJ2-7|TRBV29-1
CSVEKEGYEQYF
TGCAGCGTTGAAAAGGAGGGATACGAGCAGTACTTC
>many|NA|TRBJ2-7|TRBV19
CASSIRSDSTYEQYF
TGTGCCAGTAGTATAAGGTCCGACAGTACCTACGAGCAGTACTTC
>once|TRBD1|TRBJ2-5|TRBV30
CAWSDGTGETQYF
TGTGCCTGGAGTGACGGGACAGGGGAGACCCAGTACTTC
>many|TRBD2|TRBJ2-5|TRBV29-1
CSVRLAGETQYF
TGCAGCGTCCGACTAGCGGGGGAGACCCAGTACTTC
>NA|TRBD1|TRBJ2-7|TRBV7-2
CASSPATGFPYEQYF
TGTGCCAGCAGCCCCGCGACAGGGTTCCCCTACGAGCAGTACTTC
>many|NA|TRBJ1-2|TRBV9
CASSGAGGKGHGYTF
TGTGCCAGCAGCGGCGCGGGAGGGAAAGGTCATGGCTACACCTTC
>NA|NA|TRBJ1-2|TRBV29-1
CSVGERTVGYGYTF
TGCAGCGTTGGAGAGAGAACAGTGGGCTATGGCTACACCTTC
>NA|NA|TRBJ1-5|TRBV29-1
CSVDTGDNQPQHF
TGCAGCGTGGACACGGGGGACAATCAGCCCCAGCATTTT
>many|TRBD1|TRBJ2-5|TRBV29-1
CSGGQGSSETQYF
TGCAGCGGGGGACAGGGTTCGTCAGAGACCCAGTACTTC
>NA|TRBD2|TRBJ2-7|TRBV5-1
CASSPWGGLYEQYF
TGCGCCAGCAGCCCCTGGGGGGGACTCTACGAGCAGTACTTC
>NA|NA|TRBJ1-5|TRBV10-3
CAISGAGSSNQPQHF
TGTGCCATCAGTGGGGCAGGGTCGAGCAATCAGCCCCAGCATTTT
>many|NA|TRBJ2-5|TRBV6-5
CASSEAGLGFIETQYF
TGTGCCAGCAGTGAAGCCGGCTTGGGGTTTATAGAGACCCAGTACTTC
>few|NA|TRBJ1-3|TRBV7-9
CASSHPLLGGSGNTIYF
TGTGCCAGCAGCCACCCTTTGTTGGGGGGCTCTGGAAACACCATATATTTT
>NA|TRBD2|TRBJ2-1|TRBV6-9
CASSRTSGGPF
TGTGCCAGCAGCCGAACTAGCGGGGGCCCCTTC
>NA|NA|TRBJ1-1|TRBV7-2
CASSFTGRTNTEAFF
TGTGCCAGCAGCTTTACCGGACGGACGAACACTGAAGCTTTCTTT
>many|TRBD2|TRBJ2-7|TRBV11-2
CASSDLGSGGDRYEQYF
TGTGCCAGCAGCGACCTTGGGAGCGGGGGGGATCGGTACGAGCAGTACTTC
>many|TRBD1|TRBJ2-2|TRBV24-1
CATSDLQGQGAGELFF
TGTGCCACCAGTGATTTGCAAGGACAGGGGGCCGGGGAGCTGTTTTTT
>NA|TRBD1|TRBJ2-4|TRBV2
CASSGTGGRGIQYF
TGTGCCAGCAGTGGGACAGGGGGGCGGGGCATTCAGTACTTC
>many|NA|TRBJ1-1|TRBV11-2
CASSLLDSKKAFF
TGTGCCAGCAGCTTATTGGACAGTAAAAAAGCTTTCTTT
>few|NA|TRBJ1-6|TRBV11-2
CASSLVGRGANSPLHF
TGTGCCAGCAGCTTAGTGGGTCGGGGGGCTAATTCACCCCTCCACTTT
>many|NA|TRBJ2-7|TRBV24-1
CATSGGPGQGRSYEQYF
TGTGCCACCAGTGGCGGTCCGGGTCAGGGCCGCTCCTACGAGCAGTACTTC
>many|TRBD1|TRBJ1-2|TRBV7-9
CASSLVPRPGQSNYGYTF
TGTGCCAGCAGCTTAGTACCGCGACCGGGACAGAGCAACTATGGCTACACCTTC
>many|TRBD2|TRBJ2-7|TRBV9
CASSPRGAGADEQYF
TGTGCCAGCAGCCCCCGTGGGGCGGGAGCTGACGAGCAGTACTTC
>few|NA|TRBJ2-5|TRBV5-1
CASSLFGADQKTQYF
TGCGCCAGCAGCTTGTTCGGGGCGGACCAAAAGACCCAGTACTTC
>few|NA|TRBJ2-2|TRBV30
CAWSLSTVLFF
TGTGCCTGGAGTCTCTCGACAGTACTGTTTTTT
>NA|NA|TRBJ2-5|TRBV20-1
CSEGGRPETQYF
TGCAGTGAAGGCGGCAGGCCAGAGACCCAGTACTTC
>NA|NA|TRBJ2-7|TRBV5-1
CASTPSGTWGYEQYF
TGCGCCAGCACCCCGAGTGGCACCTGGGGATACGAGCAGTACTTC
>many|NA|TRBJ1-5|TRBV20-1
CSASTGSNQPQHF
TGCAGTGCTAGCACAGGTAGCAATCAGCCCCAGCATTTT
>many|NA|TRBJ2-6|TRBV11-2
CASRAISGANVLTF
TGTGCCAGCAGGGCAATTTCTGGGGCCAACGTCCTGACTTTC
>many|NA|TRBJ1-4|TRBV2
CASEADRQNEKLFF
TGTGCCAGCGAAGCGGACAGACAAAATGAAAAACTGTTTTTT
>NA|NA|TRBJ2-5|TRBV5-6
CASSDSSEQETQYF
TGTGCCAGCAGCGACTCTAGTGAACAAGAGACCCAGTACTTC
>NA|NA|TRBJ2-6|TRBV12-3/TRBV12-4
CAGSLAVLGTGANVLTF
TGTGCCGGCAGTTTAGCGGTTCTAGGGACTGGGGCCAACGTCCTGACTTTC
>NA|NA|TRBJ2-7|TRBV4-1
CASSPFGGTSYEQYF
TGCGCCAGCAGCCCTTTTGGGGGAACATCCTACGAGCAGTACTTC
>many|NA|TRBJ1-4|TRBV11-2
CASSLGTRLSEKLFF
TGTGCCAGCAGCTTAGGAACAAGGCTCTCCGAAAAACTGTTTTTT
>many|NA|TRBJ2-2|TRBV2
CASSETRRTGELFF
TGTGCCAGCAGTGAGACCCGGAGAACCGGGGAGCTGTTTTTT
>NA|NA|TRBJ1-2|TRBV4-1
CASSQESLFIRDGYTF
TGCGCCAGCAGCCAAGAATCGCTGTTCATTCGGGATGGCTACACCTTC
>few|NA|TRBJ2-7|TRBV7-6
CASSTLDGSYEQYF
TGTGCCAGCAGCACCCTGGACGGATCCTACGAGCAGTACTTC
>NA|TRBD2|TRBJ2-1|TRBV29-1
CSGVKGGNYNEQFF
TGCAGCGGCGTGAAGGGAGGGAACTACAATGAGCAGTTCTTC
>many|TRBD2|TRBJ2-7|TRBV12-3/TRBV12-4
CASSFSGSSYEQYF
TGTGCCAGCAGCTTTAGCGGGAGCTCCTACGAGCAGTACTTC
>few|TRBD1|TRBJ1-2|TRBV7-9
CASSLTRQGFGYGYTF
TGTGCCAGCAGCTTAACGAGACAGGGGTTTGGCTATGGCTACACCTTC